A single TCR beta chain is shown here with its context. This clonotype was counted ten times or more. What antigen it recognizes has not been identified. No base quality information exists; no much larger clone differs at one position. This was a case-control study nested in a cohort of healthcare workers in London, UK, who had nasopharyngeal swab PCR tests and blood samples taken every week. Healthcare workers were recruited during the week of the UK lockdown, between 23 and 31 March 2020, and followed weekly for up to roughly 15 weeks. Inclusive of the bounding cysteine and phenylalanine, the CDR3 is 16 residues long. This entry keeps only the CDR3 DNA: 48 bases, framed from base 1. Trimming removed 0 bases from V and 6 bases from J, leaving 15 bases between the germline ends. CDR1 and CDR2 (DFQATT, SNEGSKA) derive from the germline V gene (reference sequence). This sample is part of a study of early T cells in non-severe SARS-CoV-2 infection (dated by TCRdb to 2020 to 2023). About the investigation overall: Because TCR sequencing relied on bulk RNA taken from unsorted whole blood, pairing of alpha and beta chains was not possible.

What the work shows at the level of the full study, not this receptor alone: VDJdb matching was skewed toward anti-spike CD8 responses and likely underestimated virus-specific expansions, missing private and CD4 specificities.

Libraries were prepared through 5' RACE. Sequencing was carried out with a NextSeq 500. Unique molecular identifiers were attached to individual cDNA molecules in the TCR library protocol so that sequencing error and PCR bias could be corrected. TCR alpha and beta chains were both sequenced, and the abundances of alpha and beta sequences in each sample were closely correlated with each other. Per the authors' processing: Decombinator V4 was used to annotate TCR sequences for V gene, J gene and CDR3. TCRs were defined as expanded if a significant change between any two time points was detected under a Poisson model with p below 0.0001. TCR abundances were normalised to the total number of TCRs sequenced per sample and expressed as counts per million. TRAV1-2 paired with TRAJ12, TRAJ20 or TRAJ33 defined MAIT TCRs, while TRAV10 paired with TRAJ18 defined iNKT TCRs. A search of VDJdb, accessed on 1 November 2021, was run for TCRs annotated to CMV, EBV and SARS-CoV-2, with TCRs annotated for multiple antigens excluded. TCRdb took the public reads, trimmed them with fastp at Q25, ran MiXCR for clone calling and kept in-frame beta chains. Identical CDR3 protein sequences are pooled into one entry, listed with their most common genes and DNA. What appears here as the V and J calls and clone size reflects TCRdb's work, not the paper's. This sample has some 48,000 distinct CDR3 sequences in its table, and about 6.2% of those were observed once. In total, the top ten clones hold under 9% of the sample.

The source was whole blood, collected at baseline. The sequence came from an adult who was a healthcare worker with PCR-confirmed SARS-CoV-2 infection or an uninfected control (not recorded which). The rearranged segments are TRBV20-1 and TRBJ1-6, with no D gene named confidently. Here is the DNA: TGCAGTGCTAGAGATTTTTCGGAGAATGCTAATTCACCCCTCCACTTT. Protein translation: CSARDFSENANSPLHF.